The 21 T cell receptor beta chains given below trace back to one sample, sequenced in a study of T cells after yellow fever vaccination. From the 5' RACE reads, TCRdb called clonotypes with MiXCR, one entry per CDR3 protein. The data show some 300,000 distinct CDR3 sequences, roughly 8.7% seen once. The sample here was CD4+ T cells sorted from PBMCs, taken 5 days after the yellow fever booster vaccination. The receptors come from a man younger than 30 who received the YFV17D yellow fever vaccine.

Here the CDR3 reads CASSRQISGGATDTQYF. CDR3 nucleotides: TGTGCCAGCTCACGACAGATTAGCGGGGGGGCCACAGATACGCAGTATTTT. This chain joins TRBV18 and TRBJ2-3, with TRBD2 matching 11 bases. Looked up from germline, CDR1 is KGHSH and CDR2 is LQKENI. Trimming took 4 bases from V and 2 from J; bases not matched to a gene: 8. The CDR3 runs to 17 residues.

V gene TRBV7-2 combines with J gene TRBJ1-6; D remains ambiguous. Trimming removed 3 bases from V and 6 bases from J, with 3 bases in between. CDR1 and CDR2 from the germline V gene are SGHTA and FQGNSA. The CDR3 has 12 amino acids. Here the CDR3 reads CASSLINSPLHF. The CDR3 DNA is TGTGCCAGCAGCTTGATTAATTCACCCCTCCACTTT. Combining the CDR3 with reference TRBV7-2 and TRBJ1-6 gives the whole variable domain GAGVSQSPSNKVTEKGKDVELRCDPISGHTALYWYRQSLGQGLEFLIYFQGNSAPDKSGLPSDRFSAERTGGSVSTLTIQRTQQEDSAVYLCASSLINSPLHFGNGTRLTVT.

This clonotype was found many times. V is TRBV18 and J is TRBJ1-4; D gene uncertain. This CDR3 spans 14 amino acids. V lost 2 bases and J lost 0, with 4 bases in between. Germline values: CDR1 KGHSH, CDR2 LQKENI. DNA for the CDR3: TGTGCCAGCTCACCAGTTGCAACTAATGAAAAACTGTTTTTT. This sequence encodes CASSPVATNEKLFF. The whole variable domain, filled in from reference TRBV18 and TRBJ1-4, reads NAGVMQNPRHLVRRRGQEARLRCSPMKGHSHVYWYRQLPEEGLKFMVYLQKENIIDESGMPKERFSAEFPKEGPSILRIQQVVRGDSAAYFCASSPVATNEKLFFGSGTQLSVL.

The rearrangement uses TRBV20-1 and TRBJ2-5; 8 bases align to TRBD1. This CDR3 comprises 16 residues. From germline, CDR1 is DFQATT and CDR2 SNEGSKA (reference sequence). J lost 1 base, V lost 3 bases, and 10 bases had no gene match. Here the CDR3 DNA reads TGCAGTGCTAGCAGTGGGCAGGGGGCACCCCAAGAGACCCAGTACTTC. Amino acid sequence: CSASSGQGAPQETQYF.

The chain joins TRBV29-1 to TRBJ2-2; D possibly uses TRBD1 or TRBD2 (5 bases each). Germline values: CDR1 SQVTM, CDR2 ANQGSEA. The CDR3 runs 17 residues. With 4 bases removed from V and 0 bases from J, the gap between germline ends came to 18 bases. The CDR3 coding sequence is TGCAGCGTTGGGATCGACAGCGGTTCCCCGAACACCGGGGAGCTGTTTTTT. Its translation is CSVGIDSGSPNTGELFF.

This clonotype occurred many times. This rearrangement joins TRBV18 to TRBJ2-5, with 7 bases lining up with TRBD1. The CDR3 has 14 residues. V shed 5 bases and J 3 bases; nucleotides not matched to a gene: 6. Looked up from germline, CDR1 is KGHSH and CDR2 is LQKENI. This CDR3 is CASSSRGNKETQYF. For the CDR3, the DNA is TGTGCCAGCTCATCCAGGGGGAACAAAGAGACCCAGTACTTC.

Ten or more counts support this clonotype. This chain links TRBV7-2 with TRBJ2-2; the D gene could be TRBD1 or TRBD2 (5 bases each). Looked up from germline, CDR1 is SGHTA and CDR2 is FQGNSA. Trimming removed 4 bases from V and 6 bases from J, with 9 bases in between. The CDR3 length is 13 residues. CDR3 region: CASSSGTPGELFF. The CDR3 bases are TGTGCCAGCAGCTCTGGGACGCCCGGGGAGCTGTTTTTT.

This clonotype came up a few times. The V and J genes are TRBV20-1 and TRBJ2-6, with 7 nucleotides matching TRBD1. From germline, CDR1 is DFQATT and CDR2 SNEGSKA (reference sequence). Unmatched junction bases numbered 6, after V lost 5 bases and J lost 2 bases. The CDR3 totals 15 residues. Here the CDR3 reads CSAYDRAAGANVLTF. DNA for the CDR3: TGCAGTGCTTATGACAGGGCGGCTGGGGCCAACGTCCTGACTTTC.

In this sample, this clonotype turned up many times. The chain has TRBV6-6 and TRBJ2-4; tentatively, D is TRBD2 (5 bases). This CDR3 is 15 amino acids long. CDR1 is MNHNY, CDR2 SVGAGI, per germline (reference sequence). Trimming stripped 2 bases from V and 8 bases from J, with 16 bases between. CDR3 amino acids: CASSYRTPRDDIQYF. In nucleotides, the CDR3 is TGTGCCAGCAGTTACAGGACTCCTCGGGATGACATTCAGTACTTC.

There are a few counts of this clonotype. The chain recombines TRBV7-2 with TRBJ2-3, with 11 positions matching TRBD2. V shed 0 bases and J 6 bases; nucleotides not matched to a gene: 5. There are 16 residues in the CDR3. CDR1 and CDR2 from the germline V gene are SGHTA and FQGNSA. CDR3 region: CASSLAGTSGGDTQYF. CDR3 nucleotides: TGTGCCAGCAGCTTAGCTGGGACTAGCGGCGGGGATACGCAGTATTTT.

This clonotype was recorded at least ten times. The CDR3 DNA reads as TGTGCCAGCAGCTTAGCGCCGGCACGCAATCAGCCCCAGCATTTT. This translates into CASSLAPARNQPQHF. This chain joins TRBV7-6 and TRBJ1-5; D call uncertain. V lost 0 bases, J lost 2 bases, and 8 bases lay in between. This CDR3 spans 15 amino acids. CDR1 SGHVS and CDR2 FNYEAQ come from the germline V gene. The full variable domain, with the rest looked up from reference TRBV7-6 and TRBJ1-5, is GAGVSQSPRYKVTKRGQDVALRCDPISGHVSLYWYRQALGQGPEFLTYFNYEAQQDKSGLPNDRFSAERPEGSISTLTIQRTEQRDSAMYRCASSLAPARNQPQHFGDGTRLSIL.

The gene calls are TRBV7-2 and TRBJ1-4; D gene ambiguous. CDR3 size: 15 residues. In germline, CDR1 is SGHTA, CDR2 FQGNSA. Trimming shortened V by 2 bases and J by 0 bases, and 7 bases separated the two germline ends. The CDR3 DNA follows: TGTGCCAGCAGCTTACCCCACGCAACTAATGAAAAACTGTTTTTT. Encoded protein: CASSLPHATNEKLFF.

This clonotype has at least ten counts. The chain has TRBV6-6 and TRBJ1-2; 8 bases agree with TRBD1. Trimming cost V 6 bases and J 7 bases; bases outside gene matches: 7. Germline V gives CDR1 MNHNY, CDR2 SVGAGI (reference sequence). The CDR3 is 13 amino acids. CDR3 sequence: CASSPGQGAGYTF. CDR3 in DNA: TGTGCCAGCAGCCCTGGACAGGGTGCTGGCTACACCTTC.

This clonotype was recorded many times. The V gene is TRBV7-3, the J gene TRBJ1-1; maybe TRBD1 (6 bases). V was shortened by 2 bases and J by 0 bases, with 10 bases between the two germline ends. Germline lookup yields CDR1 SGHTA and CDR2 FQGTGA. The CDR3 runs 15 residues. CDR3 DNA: TGTGCCAGCAGCTTAGGGGGCCCGATGAACACTGAAGCTTTCTTT. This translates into CASSLGGPMNTEAFF.

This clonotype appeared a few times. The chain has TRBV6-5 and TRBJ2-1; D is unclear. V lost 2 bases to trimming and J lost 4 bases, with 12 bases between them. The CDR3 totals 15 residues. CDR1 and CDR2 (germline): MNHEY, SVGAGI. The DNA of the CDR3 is TGTGCCAGCAGTTACCGACCACAGCGATACAATGAGCAGTTCTTC. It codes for CASSYRPQRYNEQFF.

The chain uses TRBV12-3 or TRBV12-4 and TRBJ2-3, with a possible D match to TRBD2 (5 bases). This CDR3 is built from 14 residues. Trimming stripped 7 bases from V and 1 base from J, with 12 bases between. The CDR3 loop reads CASTKLRGTDTQYF. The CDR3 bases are TGTGCCAGCACCAAGCTGCGGGGCACAGATACGCAGTATTTT.

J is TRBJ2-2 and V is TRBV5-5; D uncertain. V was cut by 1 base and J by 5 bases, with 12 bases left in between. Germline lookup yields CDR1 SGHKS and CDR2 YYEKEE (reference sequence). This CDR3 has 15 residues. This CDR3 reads CASSLFPQRTGELFF. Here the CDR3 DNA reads TGTGCCAGCAGCTTGTTCCCTCAGAGGACCGGGGAGCTGTTTTTT.

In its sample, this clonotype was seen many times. As DNA, the CDR3 is TGCAGTGCTACGAATCCTCGCGGCCGCACCGGGGAGCTGTTTTTT. This codes for CSATNPRGRTGELFF. This chain uses TRBV20-1 with TRBJ2-2; D call uncertain. CDR3 size: 15 residues. Germline V gives CDR1 DFQATT, CDR2 SNEGSKA (reference sequence). V shed 4 bases and J shed 4 bases, with 16 bases lying between them.

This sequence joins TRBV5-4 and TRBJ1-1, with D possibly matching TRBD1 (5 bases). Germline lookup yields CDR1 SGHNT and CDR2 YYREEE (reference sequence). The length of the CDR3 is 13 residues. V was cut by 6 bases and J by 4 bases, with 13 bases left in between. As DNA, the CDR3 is TGTGCCAGCACCAAGGGGTCGGGCACTGAAGCTTTCTTT. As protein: CASTKGSGTEAFF.

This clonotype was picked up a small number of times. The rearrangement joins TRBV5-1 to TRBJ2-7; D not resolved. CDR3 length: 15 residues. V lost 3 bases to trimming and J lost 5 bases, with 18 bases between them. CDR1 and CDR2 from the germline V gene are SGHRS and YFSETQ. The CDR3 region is CASSYVSGPGNEQYV. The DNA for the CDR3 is TGCGCCAGCAGCTATGTATCCGGGCCTGGGAACGAGCAGTACGTC.

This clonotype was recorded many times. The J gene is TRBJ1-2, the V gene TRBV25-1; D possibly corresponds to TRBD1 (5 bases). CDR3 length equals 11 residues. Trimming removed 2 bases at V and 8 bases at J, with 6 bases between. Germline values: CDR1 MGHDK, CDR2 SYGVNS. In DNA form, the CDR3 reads TGTGCCAGCAGTGAAGGGGCAGGCTACACCTTC. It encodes CASSEGAGYTF.